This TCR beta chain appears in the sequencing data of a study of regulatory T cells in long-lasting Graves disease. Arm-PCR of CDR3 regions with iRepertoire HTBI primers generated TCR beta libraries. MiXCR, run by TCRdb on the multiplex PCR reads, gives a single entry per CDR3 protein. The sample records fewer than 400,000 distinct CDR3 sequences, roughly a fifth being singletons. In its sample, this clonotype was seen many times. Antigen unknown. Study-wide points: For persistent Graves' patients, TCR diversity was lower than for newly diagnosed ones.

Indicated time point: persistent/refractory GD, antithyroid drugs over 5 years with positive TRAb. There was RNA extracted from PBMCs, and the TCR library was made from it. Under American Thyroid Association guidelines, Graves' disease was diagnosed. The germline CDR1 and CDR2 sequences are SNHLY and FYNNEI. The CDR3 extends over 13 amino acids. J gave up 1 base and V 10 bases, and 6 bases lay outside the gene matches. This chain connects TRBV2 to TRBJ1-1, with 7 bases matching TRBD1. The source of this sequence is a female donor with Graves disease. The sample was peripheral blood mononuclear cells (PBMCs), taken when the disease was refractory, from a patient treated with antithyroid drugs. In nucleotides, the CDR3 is TGTGCCACCCGGAGGGGGCAGAACACTGAAGCTTTCTTT. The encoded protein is CATRRGQNTEAFF.